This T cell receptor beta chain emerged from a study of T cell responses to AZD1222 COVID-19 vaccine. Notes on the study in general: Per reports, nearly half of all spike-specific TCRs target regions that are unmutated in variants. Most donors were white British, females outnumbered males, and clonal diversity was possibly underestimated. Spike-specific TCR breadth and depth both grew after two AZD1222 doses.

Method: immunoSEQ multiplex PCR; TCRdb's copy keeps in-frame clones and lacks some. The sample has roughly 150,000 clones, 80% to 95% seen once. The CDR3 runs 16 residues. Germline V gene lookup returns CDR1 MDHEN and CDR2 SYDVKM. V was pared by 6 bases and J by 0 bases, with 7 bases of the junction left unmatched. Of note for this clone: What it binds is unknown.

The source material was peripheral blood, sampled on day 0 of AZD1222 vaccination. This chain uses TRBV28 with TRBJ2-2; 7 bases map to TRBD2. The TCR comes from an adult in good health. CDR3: CASSRLADANTGELFF. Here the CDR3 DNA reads TGTGCCAGCAGCAGGCTAGCGGACGCGAACACCGGGGAGCTGTTTTTT. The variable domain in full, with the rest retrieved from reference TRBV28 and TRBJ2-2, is DVKVTQSSRYLVKRTGEKVFLECVQDMDHENMFWYRQDPGLGLRLIYFSYDVKMKEKGDIPEGYSVSREKKERFSLILESASTNQTSMYLCASSRLADANTGELFFGEGSRLTVL.